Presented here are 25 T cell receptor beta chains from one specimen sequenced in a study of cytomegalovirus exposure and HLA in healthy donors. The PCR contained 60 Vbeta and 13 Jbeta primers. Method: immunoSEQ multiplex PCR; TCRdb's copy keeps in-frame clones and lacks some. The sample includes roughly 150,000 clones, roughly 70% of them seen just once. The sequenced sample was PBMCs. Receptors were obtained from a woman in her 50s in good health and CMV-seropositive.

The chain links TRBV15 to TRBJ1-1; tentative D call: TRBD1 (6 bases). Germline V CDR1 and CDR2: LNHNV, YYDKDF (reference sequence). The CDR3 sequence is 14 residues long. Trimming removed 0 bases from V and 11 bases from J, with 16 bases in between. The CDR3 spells CATSRDTRTVPAFF. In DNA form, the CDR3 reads TGTGCCACCAGCAGAGACACTCGGACAGTGCCGGCTTTCTTT. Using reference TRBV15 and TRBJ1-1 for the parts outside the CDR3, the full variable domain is DAMVIQNPRYQVTQFGKPVTLSCSQTLNHNVMYWYQQKSSQAPKLLFHYYDKDFNNEADTPDNFQSRRPNTSFCFLDIRSPGLGDTAMYLCATSRDTRTVPAFFGQGTRLTVV.

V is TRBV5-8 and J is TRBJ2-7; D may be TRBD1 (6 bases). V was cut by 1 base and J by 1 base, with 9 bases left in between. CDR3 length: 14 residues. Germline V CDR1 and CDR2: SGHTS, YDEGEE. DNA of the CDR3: TGTGCCAGCAGCTTGATCGACAGGTCCTACGAGCAGTACTTC. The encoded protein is CASSLIDRSYEQYF.

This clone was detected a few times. The DNA of the CDR3 is TGCAGCGTTGAAGATTTGGAGGGGGCGAGTGGCTACACCTTC. This sequence encodes CSVEDLEGASGYTF. The chain uses TRBV29-1 and TRBJ1-2; 7 bases match TRBD1. This CDR3 region has 14 residues. CDR1 and CDR2 from the germline V gene are SQVTM and ANQGSEA. The V and J ends lost 0 bases and 7 bases, in that order; junction bases with no gene match: 8.

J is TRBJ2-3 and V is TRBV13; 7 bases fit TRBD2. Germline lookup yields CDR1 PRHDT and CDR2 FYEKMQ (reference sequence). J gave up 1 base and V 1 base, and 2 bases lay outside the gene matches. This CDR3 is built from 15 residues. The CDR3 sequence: CASSLVRGGTDTQYF. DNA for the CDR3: TGTGCCAGCAGCTTAGTTCGGGGGGGCACAGATACGCAGTATTTT.

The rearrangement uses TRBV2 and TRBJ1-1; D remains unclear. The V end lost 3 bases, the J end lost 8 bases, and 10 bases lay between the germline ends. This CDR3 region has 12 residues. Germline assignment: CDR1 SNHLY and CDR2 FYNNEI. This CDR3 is CASSESGREAFF. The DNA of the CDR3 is TGTGCCAGCAGTGAGAGCGGGCGAGAAGCTTTCTTT.

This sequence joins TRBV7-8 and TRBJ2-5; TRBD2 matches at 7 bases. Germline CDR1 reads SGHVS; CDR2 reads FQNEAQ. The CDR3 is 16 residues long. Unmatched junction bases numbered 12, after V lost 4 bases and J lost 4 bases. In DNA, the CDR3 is TGTGCCAGCAGCTCCCTCGGGACTATCGTGGGAGAGACCCAGTACTTC. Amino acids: CASSSLGTIVGETQYF.

CDR3 in amino acids: CASSVASGALGANVLTF. In DNA form, the CDR3 reads TGTGCCAGCAGCGTAGCTAGCGGGGCTCTGGGTGCCAACGTCCTGACTTTC. This chain uses TRBV9 with TRBJ2-6; 9 nucleotides agree with TRBD2. V dropped 0 bases and J dropped 7; count of bases not matched to a gene: 8. The V gene's germline CDR1 is SGDLS and CDR2 YYNGEE. This CDR3 is built from 17 residues.

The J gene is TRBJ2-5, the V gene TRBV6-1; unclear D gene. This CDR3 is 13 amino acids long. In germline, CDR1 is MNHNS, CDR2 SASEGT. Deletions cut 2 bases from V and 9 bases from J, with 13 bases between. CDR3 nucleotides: TGTGCCAGCAGTGAATGGTCGGGTTCGCCCCAGTACTTC. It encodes CASSEWSGSPQYF.

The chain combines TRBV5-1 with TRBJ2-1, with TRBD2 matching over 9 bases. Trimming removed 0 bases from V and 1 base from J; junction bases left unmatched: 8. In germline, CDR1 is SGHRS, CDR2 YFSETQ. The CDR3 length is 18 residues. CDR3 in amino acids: CASSLAGGGAFSYNEQFF. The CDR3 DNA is TGCGCCAGCAGCTTGGCTGGCGGGGGGGCCTTTTCCTACAATGAGCAGTTCTTC.

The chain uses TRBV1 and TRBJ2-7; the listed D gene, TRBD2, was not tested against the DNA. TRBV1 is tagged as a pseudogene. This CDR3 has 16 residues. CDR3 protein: CTSSQDQGRGVYEQYF. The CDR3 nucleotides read TGCACCAGCAGCCAAGATCAGGGGCGGGGGGTTTACGAGCAGTACTTC.

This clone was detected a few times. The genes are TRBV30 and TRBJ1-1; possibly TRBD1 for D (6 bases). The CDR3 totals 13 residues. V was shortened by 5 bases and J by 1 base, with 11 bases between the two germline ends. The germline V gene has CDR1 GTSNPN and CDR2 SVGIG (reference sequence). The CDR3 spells CAWSTGPNTEAFF. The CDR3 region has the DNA TGTGCCTGGTCGACAGGACCGAACACTGAAGCTTTCTTT.

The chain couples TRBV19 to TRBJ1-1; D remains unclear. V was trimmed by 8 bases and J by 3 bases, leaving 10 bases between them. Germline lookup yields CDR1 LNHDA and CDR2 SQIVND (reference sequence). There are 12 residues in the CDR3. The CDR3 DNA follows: TGTGCCAGTGGCTCCCGGGACACTGAAGCTTTCTTT. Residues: CASGSRDTEAFF. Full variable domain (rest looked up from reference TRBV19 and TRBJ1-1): DGGITQSPKYLFRKEGQNVTLSCEQNLNHDAMYWYRQDPGQGLRLIYYSQIVNDFQKGDIAEGYSVSREKKESFPLTVTSAQKNPTAFYLCASGSRDTEAFFGQGTRLTVV.

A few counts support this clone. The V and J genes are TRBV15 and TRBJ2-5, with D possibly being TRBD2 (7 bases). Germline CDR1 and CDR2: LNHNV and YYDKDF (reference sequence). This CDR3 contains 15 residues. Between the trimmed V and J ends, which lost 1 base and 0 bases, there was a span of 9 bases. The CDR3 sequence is CATSRAGGDQETQYF. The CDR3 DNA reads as TGTGCCACCAGCAGAGCGGGGGGCGACCAAGAGACCCAGTACTTC. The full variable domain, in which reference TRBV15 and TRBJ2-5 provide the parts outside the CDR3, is DAMVIQNPRYQVTQFGKPVTLSCSQTLNHNVMYWYQQKSSQAPKLLFHYYDKDFNNEADTPDNFQSRRPNTSFCFLDIRSPGLGDTAMYLCATSRAGGDQETQYFGPGTRLLVL.

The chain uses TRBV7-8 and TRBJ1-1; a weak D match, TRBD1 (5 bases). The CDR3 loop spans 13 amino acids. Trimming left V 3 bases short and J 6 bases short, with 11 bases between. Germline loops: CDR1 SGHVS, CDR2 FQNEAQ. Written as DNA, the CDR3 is TGTGCCAGCAGCTTTGCGGGGGTTTCTGAAGCTTTCTTT. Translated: CASSFAGVSEAFF.

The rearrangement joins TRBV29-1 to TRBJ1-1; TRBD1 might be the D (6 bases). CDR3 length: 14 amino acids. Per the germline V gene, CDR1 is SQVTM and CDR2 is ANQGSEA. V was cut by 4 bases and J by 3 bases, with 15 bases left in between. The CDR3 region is CSVATGFVYTEAFF. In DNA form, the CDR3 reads TGCAGCGTTGCCACAGGGTTCGTTTACACTGAAGCTTTCTTT.

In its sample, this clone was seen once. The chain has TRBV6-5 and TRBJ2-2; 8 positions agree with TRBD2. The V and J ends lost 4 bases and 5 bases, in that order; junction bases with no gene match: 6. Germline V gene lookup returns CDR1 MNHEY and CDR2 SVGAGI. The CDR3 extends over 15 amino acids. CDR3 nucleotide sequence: TGTGCCAGCAGTTCTCCCCCGGGAGGGACCGGGGAGCTGTTTTTT. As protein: CASSSPPGGTGELFF.

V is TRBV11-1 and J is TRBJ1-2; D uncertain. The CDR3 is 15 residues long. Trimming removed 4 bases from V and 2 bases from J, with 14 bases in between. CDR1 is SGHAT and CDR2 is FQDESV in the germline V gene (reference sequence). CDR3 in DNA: TGTGCCAGCAGCTCTTACGGGTCAGTGAACTATGGCTACACCTTC. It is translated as CASSSYGSVNYGYTF.

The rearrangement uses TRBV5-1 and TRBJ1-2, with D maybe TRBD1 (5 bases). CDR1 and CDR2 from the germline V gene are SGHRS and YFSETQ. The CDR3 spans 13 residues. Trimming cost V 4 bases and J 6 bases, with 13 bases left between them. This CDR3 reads CASSEGVYNGYTF. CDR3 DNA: TGCGCCAGCAGCGAAGGGGTTTACAATGGCTACACCTTC.

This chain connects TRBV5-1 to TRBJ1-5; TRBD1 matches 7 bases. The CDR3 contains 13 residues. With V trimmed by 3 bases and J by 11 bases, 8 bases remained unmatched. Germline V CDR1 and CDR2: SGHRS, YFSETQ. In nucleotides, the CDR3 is TGCGCCAGCAGCTGGGCGTCAGGGGGAGCCCAGCATTTT. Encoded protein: CASSWASGGAQHF.

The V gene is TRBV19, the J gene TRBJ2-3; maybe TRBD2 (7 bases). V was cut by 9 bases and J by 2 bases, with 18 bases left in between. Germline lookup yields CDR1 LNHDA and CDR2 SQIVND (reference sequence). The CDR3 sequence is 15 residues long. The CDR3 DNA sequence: TGTGCCAGCAGGGGCGGGGGCATGTCCACAGATACGCAGTATTTT. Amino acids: CASRGGGMSTDTQYF.

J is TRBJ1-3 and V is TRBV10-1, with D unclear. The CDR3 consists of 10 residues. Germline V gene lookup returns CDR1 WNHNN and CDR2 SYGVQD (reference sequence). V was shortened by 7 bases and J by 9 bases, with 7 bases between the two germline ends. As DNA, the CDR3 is TGCGCCAGCACCCGAGTCACCATATATTTT. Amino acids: CASTRVTIYF.

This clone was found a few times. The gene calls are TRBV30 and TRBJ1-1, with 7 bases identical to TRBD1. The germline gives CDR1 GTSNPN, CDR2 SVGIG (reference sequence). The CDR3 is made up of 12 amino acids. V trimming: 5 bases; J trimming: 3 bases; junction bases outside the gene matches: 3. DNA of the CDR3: TGTGCCTGGGAGGGGGCGCACACTGAAGCTTTCTTT. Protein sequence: CAWEGAHTEAFF.

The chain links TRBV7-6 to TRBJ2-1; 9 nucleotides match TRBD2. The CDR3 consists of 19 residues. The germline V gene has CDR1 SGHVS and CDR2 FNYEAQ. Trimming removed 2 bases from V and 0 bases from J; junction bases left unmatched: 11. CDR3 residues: CASSLRSLAGLSSYNEQFF. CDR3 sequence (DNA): TGTGCCAGCAGCTTACGCTCGCTAGCGGGGCTTAGCTCCTACAATGAGCAGTTCTTC.

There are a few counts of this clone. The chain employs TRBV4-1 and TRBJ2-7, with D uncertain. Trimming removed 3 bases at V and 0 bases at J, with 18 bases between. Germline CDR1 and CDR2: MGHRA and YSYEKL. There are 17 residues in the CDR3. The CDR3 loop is CASSQDLFSTVSYEQYF. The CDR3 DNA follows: TGCGCCAGCAGCCAGGATCTTTTTTCGACTGTCTCCTACGAGCAGTACTTC.

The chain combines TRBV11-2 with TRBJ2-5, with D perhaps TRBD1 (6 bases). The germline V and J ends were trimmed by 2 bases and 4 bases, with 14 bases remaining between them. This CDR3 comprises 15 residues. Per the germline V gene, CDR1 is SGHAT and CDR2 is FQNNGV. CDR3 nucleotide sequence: TGTGCCAGCAGCTTAACAGGGCTGGGGGCAGAGACCCAGTACTTC. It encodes CASSLTGLGAETQYF. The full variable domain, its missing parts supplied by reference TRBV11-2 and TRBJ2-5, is EAGVAQSPRYKIIEKRQSVAFWCNPISGHATLYWYQQILGQGPKLLIQFQNNGVVDDSQLPKDRFSAERLKGVDSTLKIQPAKLEDSAVYLCASSLTGLGAETQYFGPGTRLLVL.